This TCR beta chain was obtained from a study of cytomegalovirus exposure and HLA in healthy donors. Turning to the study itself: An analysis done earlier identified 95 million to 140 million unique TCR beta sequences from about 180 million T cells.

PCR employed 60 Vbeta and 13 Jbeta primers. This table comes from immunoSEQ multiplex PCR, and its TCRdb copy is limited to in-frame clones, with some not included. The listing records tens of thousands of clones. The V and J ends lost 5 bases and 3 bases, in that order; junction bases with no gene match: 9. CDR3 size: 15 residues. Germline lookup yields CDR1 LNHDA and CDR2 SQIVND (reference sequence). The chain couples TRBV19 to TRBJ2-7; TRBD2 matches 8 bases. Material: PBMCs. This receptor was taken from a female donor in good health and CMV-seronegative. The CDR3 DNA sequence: TGTGCCAGTAGTCCGCGGGAGGCGGGCGGCTACGAGCAGTACTTC. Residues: CASSPREAGGYEQYF.